What follows is one TCR beta chain and its context. This record belongs to a study of blood T cell repertoires in COVID-19. For the study at large: Material from acute and convalescent COVID-19 was sourced from the United States, Italy and Spain.

Germline-derived CDR1 and CDR2 are MNHEY and SVGEGT. The CDR3 has 14 residues. V lost 4 bases to trimming and J lost 6 bases, with 13 bases between them. Original processing notes: Reference gene primer amplification yielded estimated nucleated cell counts. This table comes from immunoSEQ multiplex PCR, and its TCRdb copy is limited to in-frame clones, with some not included. The DNA was the basis for D and trimming; V, J and clone size are from that table. Found here are around 250,000 clones, around 89% of them singletons; the top ten hold over 0.85%. Participant reports of clinical history set cohort assignment. A case of COVID-19 had been met by exposed participants within 2 weeks before study entry.

The V and J genes are TRBV6-2 or TRBV6-3 and TRBJ1-5; D is unresolved. Sequencing was carried out using PBMCs or T cells enriched from blood (not recorded which). The TCR sequence derives from a man in his fifties or sixties who had been exposed to COVID-19. The CDR3 DNA follows: TGTGCCAGCAGTTCCTCCTGGAGTGGTCAGCCCCAGCATTTT. Translation: CASSSSWSGQPQHF.